This TCR beta chain was identified during a study of response to subunit inactivated influenza vaccine. V lost 6 bases to trimming and J lost 9 bases; unmatched junction nucleotides: 6. The CDR3 runs to 15 residues. TCRdb reprocessed the RT-PCR reads with MiXCR, giving one entry per CDR3 protein. Here the sample spans 650,000 or so distinct CDR3 sequences, approximately 14% being singletons. The receptor comes from a man in his fifties or sixties who received an inactivated influenza vaccine. This specimen was PBMCs from blood, taken approximately 15 days before vaccination. V gene TRBV12-3 or TRBV12-4 combines with J gene TRBJ2-1; 15 bases are a match to TRBD2. CDR3 nucleotides: TGTGCCAGCAGCCTCGGGACTAGCGGGGGGCCTGAGCAGTTCTTC. Protein sequence: CASSLGTSGGPEQFF.